These 13 T cell receptor beta chains originate from one sample sequenced in a study of control samples from healthy donors and cancer patients. Measured with immunoSEQ multiplex PCR; TCRdb has only the in-frame clones, and not every one. The repertoire holds about 95,000 clones, with approximately 90% as singletons. The specimen was blood. These receptor sequences come from an older woman in good health.

J is TRBJ1-1 and V is TRBV7-8; D not certain. The CDR3 is 13 amino acids. Germline CDR1 reads SGHVS; CDR2 reads FQNEAQ. Trimming pared 1 base from V and 4 bases from J, leaving 7 bases between. The CDR3 region is CASSLGRATEAFF. The CDR3 coding sequence is TGTGCCAGCAGCTTAGGACGGGCCACTGAAGCTTTCTTT.

The CDR3 region has the DNA TGTGCCAGCAGCTTGGCTCGGGGGCCTGGAAACACCATATATTTT. It codes for CASSLARGPGNTIYF. The chain joins TRBV5-5 to TRBJ1-3; a possible D gene is TRBD1 (6 bases). Germline V gives CDR1 SGHKS, CDR2 YYEKEE (reference sequence). The CDR3 is made up of 15 amino acids. V was cut by 0 bases and J by 2 bases, with 9 bases left in between.

The chain carries TRBV6-5 and TRBJ1-1; 9 positions agree with TRBD1. Trimming cost V 7 bases and J 7 bases; bases outside gene matches: 7. There are 13 residues in the CDR3. Germline values: CDR1 MNHEY, CDR2 SVGAGI. CDR3 in DNA: TGTGCCAGCAACCCGACAGGGGGGCGTGAAGCTTTCTTT. Protein sequence: CASNPTGGREAFF.

This clone was counted once. This sequence joins TRBV18 and TRBJ1-1, with no clear D. CDR3 length: 13 amino acids. Trimming took 4 bases from V and 1 from J, leaving 7 bases between them. Germline values: CDR1 KGHSH, CDR2 LQKENI. CDR3 region: CASSQITNTEAFF. The CDR3 nucleotides are TGTGCCAGCTCACAGATTACGAACACTGAAGCTTTCTTT.

This chain uses TRBV10-3 with TRBJ2-3; a possible D gene is TRBD2 (5 bases). This CDR3 is 13 amino acids long. Germline CDR1 and CDR2: ENHRY and SYGVKD. Trimming took off 9 bases at V and 0 bases at J, with 10 bases between the two ends. The CDR3 loop is CAILALSTDTQYF. CDR3 nucleotides: TGTGCCATATTAGCGTTAAGCACAGATACGCAGTATTTT.

The chain has TRBV19 and TRBJ1-5; D unclear. CDR3 size: 17 residues. V lost 11 bases to trimming and J lost 2 bases, with 25 bases between them. Germline CDR1 reads LNHDA; CDR2 reads SQIVND (reference sequence). This chain's CDR3 is CASYQQAPWDGNQPQHF. The CDR3 region has the DNA TGTGCCTCATATCAGCAGGCCCCCTGGGATGGCAATCAGCCCCAGCATTTT. Full variable domain (rest looked up from reference TRBV19 and TRBJ1-5): DGGITQSPKYLFRKEGQNVTLSCEQNLNHDAMYWYRQDPGQGLRLIYYSQIVNDFQKGDIAEGYSVSREKKESFPLTVTSAQKNPTAFYLCASYQQAPWDGNQPQHFGDGTRLSIL.

The chain joins TRBV10-3 to TRBJ1-6; D not certain. This CDR3 spans 19 amino acids. V was trimmed by 4 bases and J by 9 bases, leaving 28 bases between them. Germline V gene lookup returns CDR1 ENHRY and CDR2 SYGVKD. The CDR3 coding sequence is TGTGCCATCAGTGCCTCGAGTGTAGGCGCATTAAAACTAAGTTCACCCCTCCACTTT. Protein: CAISASSVGALKLSSPLHF.

This chain uses TRBV2 with TRBJ2-1; 9 bases are a match to TRBD1. This CDR3 has 19 residues. Germline-derived CDR1 and CDR2 are SNHLY and FYNNEI. V lost 6 bases and J lost 2; bases outside the gene matches: 17. CDR3: CASREPGQGESTPYNEQFF. The CDR3 coding sequence is TGTGCCAGCAGAGAACCGGGACAGGGAGAATCCACCCCCTACAATGAGCAGTTCTTC.

The chain carries TRBV7-8 and TRBJ2-1; 7 bases line up with TRBD2. This CDR3 is built from 15 residues. Germline V gives CDR1 SGHVS, CDR2 FQNEAQ. With V trimmed by 2 bases and J by 6 bases, 7 bases remained unmatched. The chain's CDR3 is CASSLRTSGSNEQFF. In DNA form, the CDR3 reads TGTGCCAGCAGCTTAAGGACTAGTGGCTCCAATGAGCAGTTCTTC.

V and J are TRBV25-1 and TRBJ2-7; D might be TRBD1 (6 bases). This CDR3 comprises 12 residues. The V end was cut by 3 bases, the J end by 12 bases, with 15 bases between. Germline V CDR1 and CDR2: MGHDK, SYGVNS. The CDR3 bases are TGTGCCAGCAGTGATGGCGTGACAGGACCGTACTTC. Its translation: CASSDGVTGPYF.

The J gene is TRBJ2-2, the V gene TRBV12-1; the table calls TRBD2, which could not be checked here. TRBV12-1 is a recognized pseudogene. The length of the CDR3 is 17 residues. The CDR3: CASSFAQSGGNTGELFF. CDR3 DNA: TGTGCCAGCAGCTTTGCGCAAAGCGGGGGGAACACCGGGGAGCTGTTTTTT.

This rearrangement joins TRBV9 to TRBJ2-5; 9 bases are a match to TRBD1. Trimming removed 3 bases from V and 4 bases from J; junction bases left unmatched: 7. The germline V gene has CDR1 SGDLS and CDR2 YYNGEE. The CDR3 totals 15 residues. The DNA for the CDR3 is TGTGCCAGCAGCGGAGGAACAGGGGGCAGAGAGACCCAGTACTTC. Translating gives CASSGGTGGRETQYF.

This sequence joins TRBV12-3 or TRBV12-4 and TRBJ1-5; D call uncertain. The CDR3 runs 13 residues. Trimming took 6 bases from V and 6 from J, leaving 12 bases between them. The chain's CDR3 is CASSLERVQPQHF. The CDR3 DNA is TGTGCCAGCAGCCTCGAACGGGTTCAGCCCCAGCATTTT.